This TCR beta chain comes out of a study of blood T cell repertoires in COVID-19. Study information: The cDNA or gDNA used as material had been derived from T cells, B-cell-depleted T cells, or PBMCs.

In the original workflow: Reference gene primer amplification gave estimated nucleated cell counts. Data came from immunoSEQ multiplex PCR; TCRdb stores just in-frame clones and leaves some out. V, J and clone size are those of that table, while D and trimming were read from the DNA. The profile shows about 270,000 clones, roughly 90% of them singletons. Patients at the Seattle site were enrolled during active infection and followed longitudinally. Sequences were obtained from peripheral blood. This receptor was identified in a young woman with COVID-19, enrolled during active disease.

DNA of the CDR3: TGTGCCAGCAGTTACCTGTCTAGCAGATACACCGGGGAGCTGTTTTTT. Protein: CASSYLSSRYTGELFF. The genes are TRBV6-5 and TRBJ2-2; D possibly corresponds to TRBD2 (5 bases). This CDR3 spans 16 amino acids. From germline, CDR1 is MNHEY and CDR2 SVGAGI. Between the trimmed V and J ends, which lost 2 bases and 3 bases, there was a span of 13 bases.